The 21 T cell receptor beta chains in this list originate from one sample, sequenced in a study of blood T cell repertoires in COVID-19. Sequenced by immunoSEQ multiplex PCR; TCRdb stores in-frame clones only, minus some. The sample consists of about 350,000 clones, roughly 90% of them appearing once. Sequencing used PBMCs or T cells enriched from blood (not recorded which). These receptor sequences come from a woman aged 25 to 45 who had recovered from COVID-19.

The rearrangement joins TRBV2 to TRBJ2-1; 9 nucleotides align to TRBD1. The V gene end was trimmed by 9 bases and the J gene end by 4 bases; junction bases not matched to a gene: 4. This CDR3 contains 13 residues. Per the germline V gene, CDR1 is SNHLY and CDR2 is FYNNEI. Written as DNA, the CDR3 is TGTGCCAGTCGGGACAGGGATTACAATGAGCAGTTCTTC. It translates to CASRDRDYNEQFF.

The chain employs TRBV3-1 (or the pseudogene TRBV3-2) and TRBJ2-1; TRBD2 agrees at 11 bases. This CDR3 contains 16 residues. Germline values: CDR1 LGHDT, CDR2 YNNKEL (reference sequence). Losses at the gene ends were 3 bases for V and 4 bases for J; bases not matched to a gene: 5. DNA for the CDR3: TGTGCCAGCAGCCATACGACTAGCGGGGTATACAATGAGCAGTTCTTC. Protein sequence: CASSHTTSGVYNEQFF.

The chain carries TRBV6-5 and TRBJ2-3; unclear D gene. The V gene's germline CDR1 is MNHEY and CDR2 SVGAGI. The CDR3 length is 13 residues. Trimming removed 6 bases at V and 2 bases at J, with 9 bases between. The CDR3 DNA reads as TGTGCCAGCAGCTTGACTTACACAGATACGCAGTATTTT. It yields the protein CASSLTYTDTQYF.

The chain carries TRBV6-6 and TRBJ1-5, with a possible D match to TRBD1 (6 bases). The germline CDR1 and CDR2 sequences are MNHNY and SVGAGI (reference sequence). This CDR3 contains 15 residues. V lost 0 bases and J lost 7, with 13 bases in between. The CDR3 protein is CASSYSMGAGQPQHF. In DNA, the CDR3 is TGTGCCAGCAGTTACTCTATGGGGGCAGGACAGCCCCAGCATTTT.

The chain links TRBV10-2 to TRBJ2-7, with TRBD2 as a possible D gene (6 bases). Germline values: CDR1 WSHSY, CDR2 SAAADI. The CDR3 has 16 residues. Trimming removed 7 bases at V and 11 bases at J, with 30 bases between. CDR3 sequence reads: CASTNYPRDSLTMEYF. In DNA, the CDR3 is TGCGCCAGCACCAATTACCCCCGGGACTCTCTTACGATGGAGTACTTC.

The rearrangement joins TRBV20-1 to TRBJ1-1; perhaps TRBD1 as D (6 bases). The CDR3 totals 11 residues. Germline CDR1 reads DFQATT; CDR2 reads SNEGSKA (reference sequence). Trimming stripped 6 bases from V and 4 bases from J, with 9 bases between. The DNA of the CDR3 is TGCAGTGCAGGGGGAGTCACTGAAGCTTTCTTT. This gives the protein CSAGGVTEAFF.

The chain is built from TRBV7-9 and TRBJ1-2; a weak D match, TRBD1 (6 bases). Germline V gene data show CDR1 as SEHNR and CDR2 as FQNEAQ (reference sequence). The CDR3 runs to 14 residues. The V end lost 5 bases, the J end lost 2 bases, and 12 bases lay between the germline ends. This chain's CDR3 is CASSQNDRNYGYTF. The CDR3 DNA reads TGTGCCAGCAGCCAAAATGACAGGAACTATGGCTACACCTTC. The full variable domain, completed using reference TRBV7-9 and TRBJ1-2, is DTGVSQNPRHKITKRGQNVTFRCDPISEHNRLYWYRQTLGQGPEFLTYFQNEAQLEKSRLLSDRFSAERPKGSFSTLEIQRTEQGDSAMYLCASSQNDRNYGYTFGSGTRLTVV.

This chain connects TRBV5-1 to TRBJ1-1; the match to TRBD1 covers 7 bases. V shed 0 bases, J shed 1 base, and the junction held 3 bases outside the gene matches. CDR1 SGHRS and CDR2 YFSETQ come from the germline V gene. This CDR3 spans 15 amino acids. CDR3 nucleotide sequence: TGCGCCAGCAGCTTGGAGGGGGCCGGGAACACTGAAGCTTTCTTT. It codes for CASSLEGAGNTEAFF.

There are a few counts of this clone. The rearrangement joins TRBV27 to TRBJ2-2, with 9 positions matching TRBD2. The V segment lost 1 base and the J segment 4 bases; nucleotides outside the gene matches: 7. Germline V lookup: CDR1 MNHEY, CDR2 SMNVEV (reference sequence). The CDR3 consists of 17 residues. CDR3 residues: CASSLWGGRAPTGELFF. DNA of the CDR3: TGTGCCAGCAGTTTATGGGGCGGGAGGGCTCCCACCGGGGAGCTGTTTTTT.

For the CDR3, the DNA is TGTGCCAGCAGCCGACGGCGAGGACAGGGAACTAATCAGCCCCAGCATTTT. It translates to CASSRRRGQGTNQPQHF. The gene calls are TRBV7-8 and TRBJ1-5, with 8 bases lining up with TRBD1. V was pared by 5 bases and J by 4 bases, with 13 bases of the junction left unmatched. Germline CDR1 is SGHVS and CDR2 is FQNEAQ. The CDR3 contains 17 residues.

The chain has TRBV5-1 and TRBJ2-7, with TRBD2 matching 10 bases. This CDR3 spans 14 amino acids. Germline V CDR1 and CDR2: SGHRS, YFSETQ. Trimming took 1 base from V and 4 from J; bases not matched to a gene: 2. CDR3 in amino acids: CASSLPSGSYEQYF. The CDR3 DNA follows: TGCGCCAGCAGCTTGCCTAGCGGGAGTTACGAGCAGTACTTC. Full variable domain (outside the CDR3, taken from reference TRBV5-1 and TRBJ2-7): KAGVTQTPRYLIKTRGQQVTLSCSPISGHRSVSWYQQTPGQGLQFLFEYFSETQRNKGNFPGRFSGRQFSNSRSEMNVSTLELGDSALYLCASSLPSGSYEQYFGPGTRLTVT.

This chain links TRBV6-5 with TRBJ1-5, with D tentatively TRBD1 (5 bases). Trimming removed 5 bases at V and 4 bases at J, with 12 bases between. The CDR3 consists of 14 residues. Germline V lookup: CDR1 MNHEY, CDR2 SVGAGI. The chain's CDR3 is CASSRGVRNQPQHF. CDR3 nucleotides: TGTGCCAGCAGTCGGGGGGTGCGAAATCAGCCCCAGCATTTT.

The V and J genes are TRBV9 and TRBJ1-1; 8 bases align to TRBD1. CDR1 and CDR2 (germline): SGDLS, YYNGEE. With 0 bases clipped from V and 1 base from J, the junction kept 2 bases outside the gene matches. The CDR3 covers 15 residues. The CDR3 bases are TGTGCCAGCAGCGTAGGGACAGGGCCGAACACTGAAGCTTTCTTT. This sequence encodes CASSVGTGPNTEAFF.

The rearrangement uses TRBV1 and TRBJ1-4; whether TRBD1, the table's D call, matches the DNA was not checked. TRBV1 is a pseudogene segment. CDR3 size: 16 residues. CDR3 sequence reads: CTSSQDGLKPREKLFF. DNA for the CDR3: TGCACCAGCAGCCAAGATGGGCTGAAACCCCGTGAAAAACTGTTTTTT.

This clone was recorded only once. V gene TRBV19 combines with J gene TRBJ1-3, with no clear D. Germline CDR1 is LNHDA and CDR2 is SQIVND (reference sequence). V was clipped by 5 bases and J by 3 bases, with 8 bases between them. The CDR3 has 13 residues. CDR3 protein: CASSPNSGNTIYF. CDR3 nucleotides: TGTGCCAGTAGTCCAAACAGTGGAAACACCATATATTTT.

This chain connects TRBV5-5 to TRBJ1-5; D possibly corresponds to TRBD1 (5 bases). Deletions cut 0 bases from V and 3 bases from J, with 13 bases between. CDR3 length equals 16 residues. Germline CDR1 and CDR2: SGHKS and YYEKEE (reference sequence). CDR3 region: CASSLGQGGINQPQHF. The CDR3 nucleotides are TGTGCCAGCAGCTTGGGGCAGGGAGGAATCAATCAGCCCCAGCATTTT.

J is TRBJ1-2 and V is TRBV20-1; D is perhaps TRBD1 (5 bases). Germline loops: CDR1 DFQATT, CDR2 SNEGSKA (reference sequence). V lost 6 bases and J lost 6, with 11 bases in between. The CDR3 covers 11 residues. The CDR3, as DNA: TGCAGTGCCCCGACAGATAATGGCTACACCTTC. Translation: CSAPTDNGYTF.

The V gene is TRBV13, the J gene TRBJ2-7; 7 nucleotides match TRBD1. Germline V lookup: CDR1 PRHDT, CDR2 FYEKMQ (reference sequence). CDR3 length: 14 amino acids. J was trimmed by 3 bases and V by 6 bases; bases with no gene match: 8. The DNA for the CDR3 is TGTGCCAGCAGTCCTCAGGGGGAGTTCTACGAGCAGTACTTC. It translates to CASSPQGEFYEQYF.

This clone was observed once. The rearrangement links TRBV5-1 to TRBJ1-5, with a tentative D call TRBD1 (6 bases). Germline V gene data show CDR1 as SGHRS and CDR2 as YFSETQ. The CDR3 contains 15 residues. The ends were cut back, 2 bases at V and 4 bases at J, with 13 bases in the middle. CDR3 coding DNA: TGCGCCAGCAGCTTTTCTACAGGGAATAATCAGCCCCAGCATTTT. Translation: CASSFSTGNNQPQHF.

The chain couples TRBV5-1 to TRBJ1-6, with 10 bases lining up with TRBD1. Germline V gene lookup returns CDR1 SGHRS and CDR2 YFSETQ. This CDR3 comprises 15 residues. J lost 10 bases, V lost 0 bases, and 4 bases had no gene match. This CDR3 reads CASSLGDRGDSPLHF. In DNA form, the CDR3 reads TGCGCCAGCAGCTTGGGGGACAGGGGAGACTCACCCCTCCACTTT.

The CDR3 loop reads CASTQSGDGPYEQYF. DNA of the CDR3: TGTGCCAGCACCCAATCGGGGGACGGTCCCTACGAGCAGTACTTC. V gene TRBV6-5 combines with J gene TRBJ2-7; a possible D gene is TRBD2 (6 bases). There are 15 residues in the CDR3. Trimming took off 7 bases at V and 2 bases at J, with 18 bases between the two ends. The germline V gene has CDR1 MNHEY and CDR2 SVGAGI.